Listed here are 10 T cell receptor beta chains from one sample, sequenced in a study of regulatory T cells in long-lasting Graves disease. Time point here: newly diagnosed GD, antithyroid drugs for less than 3 months. From PBMCs, RNA was extracted and then used to make the TCR library. HTBI primers from iRepertoire and Arm-PCR of CDR3 regions yielded the TCR beta libraries. TCRdb itself ran the multiplex PCR reads through MiXCR, one entry per CDR3 protein. Altogether 350,000 to 550,000 distinct CDR3 sequences are present, 13% to 15% being singletons, with the ten largest covering 17%. These data were also reused for a study on T cells in Graves' hyperthyroidism and ophthalmopathy.

The material was peripheral blood mononuclear cells (PBMCs), obtained at new diagnosis, from a patient treated with antithyroid drugs. The receptors originated from a woman in her forties or fifties with Graves disease.

This clonotype has more than one count but fewer than ten. The rearrangement joins TRBV20-1 to TRBJ1-1, with D possibly TRBD1 on 6 matching bases. The germline gives CDR1 DFQATT, CDR2 SNEGSKA (reference sequence). This CDR3 comprises 14 residues. V dropped 1 base and J dropped 8 bases, with 17 bases sitting between them. CDR3 region: CSARGGAGDFEAFF. The CDR3 DNA reads TGCAGTGCTAGAGGGGGGGCAGGGGATTTCGAAGCTTTCTTT.

This clonotype was observed a handful of times. This chain connects TRBV6-2 or TRBV6-3 to TRBJ2-1; weak D call: TRBD2 (5 bases). CDR1 and CDR2 (germline): MNHEY, SVGEGT. Trimming removed 3 bases at V and 2 bases at J, with 14 bases between. The length of the CDR3 is 16 residues. In DNA, the CDR3 is TGTGCCAGCAGTTATTTACCGGCTAGCACCTACAATGAGCAGTTCTTC. It is translated as CASSYLPASTYNEQFF.

This clonotype was seen a few times. The V and J genes are TRBV28 and TRBJ2-1, with 10 bases fitting TRBD2. The CDR3 totals 14 residues. V trimming: 4 bases; J trimming: 14 bases; junction bases outside the gene matches: 11. Germline CDR1 and CDR2: MDHEN and SYDVKM. The CDR3 nucleotides read TGTGCCAGCAGTTCGACTAGCGGGTCGCATGGGGAGTTCTTC. This translates into CASSSTSGSHGEFF.

This clonotype was recorded at least ten times. The rearrangement links TRBV29-1 to TRBJ2-1, with TRBD2 matching over 9 bases. This CDR3 comprises 15 residues. V lost 3 bases, J lost 3 bases, and 6 bases stayed unmatched. The germline V gene has CDR1 SQVTM and CDR2 ANQGSEA. The CDR3 reads CSVDPPSGIYNEQFF. CDR3 bases: TGCAGCGTTGACCCGCCTAGCGGGATCTACAATGAGCAGTTCTTC.

This chain connects TRBV19 to TRBJ2-2; 7 positions agree with TRBD1. Germline values: CDR1 LNHDA, CDR2 SQIVND (reference sequence). J was trimmed by 1 base and V by 4 bases; bases with no gene match: 9. The CDR3 has 17 amino acids. This chain's CDR3 is CASSTTGVGGNTGELFF. In DNA, the CDR3 is TGTGCCAGTAGTACTACAGGGGTCGGTGGGAACACCGGGGAGCTGTTTTTT.

The chain combines TRBV7-3 with TRBJ2-7; 11 nucleotides align to TRBD2. V shed 5 bases, J shed 2 bases, and the junction held 8 bases outside the gene matches. The V gene's germline CDR1 is SGHTA and CDR2 FQGTGA. There are 16 residues in the CDR3. CDR3 protein: CASSPTGTSGTYEQYF. CDR3 in DNA: TGTGCCAGCAGCCCAACCGGGACTAGCGGCACCTACGAGCAGTACTTC.

This clonotype has a handful of counts. A read error is possible here, since a much larger clone lies one base away. The J gene is TRBJ2-3, the V gene TRBV5-1, with TRBD1 as a possible D gene (5 bases). CDR1 and CDR2 from the germline V gene are SGHRS and YFSETQ. This CDR3 region has 15 residues. The CDR3 bases are TGTGCCAGCAGCTTAGGTGCAGGGCACGCAGATACGCAGTATTTT. Translating gives CASSLGAGHADTQYF.

The chain is built from TRBV6-1 and TRBJ1-2, with 7 bases aligning to TRBD1. The CDR3 contains 13 residues. After removal of 6 bases from V and 5 bases from J, the junction contained 6 bases not matched to a gene. Germline V gene lookup returns CDR1 MNHNS and CDR2 SASEGT. The CDR3 sequence: CASRTGTAYGYTF. The CDR3 DNA reads TGTGCCAGCAGAACCGGGACAGCGTATGGCTACACCTTC.

The rearrangement joins TRBV6-2 or TRBV6-3 to TRBJ1-4, with D maybe TRBD1 (6 bases). Per germline, CDR1 MNHEY and CDR2 SVGEGT. This CDR3 region has 15 residues. The V end was cut by 6 bases, the J end by 1 base, with 12 bases between. The CDR3 nucleotides read TGTGCCAGCAGGGGGACACCCGTAACTAATGAAAAACTGTTTTTT. Its translation is CASRGTPVTNEKLFF.

This clonotype was seen repeatedly, ten times or more. The chain carries TRBV11-2 and TRBJ2-1; TRBD1 agrees at 7 bases. The CDR3 has 15 amino acids. CDR1 and CDR2 from the germline V gene are SGHAT and FQNNGV. J was trimmed by 4 bases and V by 2 bases; bases with no gene match: 5. CDR3 DNA sequence: TGTGCCAGCAGCTTACGGGACAGCTTATACAATGAGCAGTTCTTC. Protein sequence: CASSLRDSLYNEQFF.